The present TCR beta chain was sequenced within a study of blood T cell repertoires in COVID-19. Per the study methods: Nucleated cell counts were estimated from reference gene primer amplification. Assay used: immunoSEQ multiplex PCR; TCRdb lists only in-frame clones, some missing. That table supplies the V and J calls and clone size; D and trimming were determined from the DNA. The sample holds 250,000 to 300,000 clones, about 89% seen once. This TCR came from a man aged 45-65 years with acute or convalescent COVID-19. Source material: peripheral blood.

The CDR3 spells CASSFTGTTPNEQFF. CDR3 nucleotides: TGTGCCAGCAGCTTCACCGGGACTACACCCAATGAGCAGTTCTTC. J is TRBJ2-1 and V is TRBV7-3; 7 nucleotides match TRBD2. This CDR3 comprises 15 residues. The germline V gene has CDR1 SGHTA and CDR2 FQGTGA. With 3 bases clipped from V and 6 bases from J, the junction kept 8 bases outside the gene matches.